The next 13 T cell receptor beta chains were all read from a single sample in a study of PD-1 blockade in classical Hodgkin lymphoma. TCRdb's copy holds only in-frame clones and misses some; the assay was immunoSEQ multiplex PCR. The data contain about 9,700 clones, approximately 72% of them singletons. The sample's time point: cycle 4 day 1 (C4D1), after less than 7 weeks of nivolumab. Relapse after autologous stem cell transplantation occurred in every patient, and brentuximab vedotin exposure varied. Thawed PBMCs were the source of CD4+ T cells, purified by magnetic negative selection. Sequenced material: CD4+ T cells from blood, taken before the fourth cycle of nivolumab. Receptor source: a human donor with classical Hodgkin lymphoma.

The V gene is TRBV28, the J gene TRBJ2-7; D not certain. The CDR3 runs 12 residues. CDR1 is MDHEN, CDR2 SYDVKM, per germline. Trimming removed 2 bases from V and 5 bases from J, with 7 bases in between. The CDR3 loop reads CASSLSPHEQYV. In DNA, the CDR3 is TGTGCCAGCAGTTTAAGCCCCCACGAGCAGTACGTC.

V is TRBV5-1 and J is TRBJ1-1; 7 bases are shared with TRBD1. This CDR3 spans 13 amino acids. V was pared by 5 bases and J by 3 bases, with 4 bases of the junction left unmatched. Per germline, CDR1 SGHRS and CDR2 YFSETQ. DNA of the CDR3: TGCGCCAGCAGGGGACAGAGCGACACTGAAGCTTTCTTT. Its translation: CASRGQSDTEAFF.

V usage is TRBV10-2 and J usage is TRBJ2-1; 8 positions match TRBD2. Germline-derived CDR1 and CDR2 are WSHSY and SAAADI. CDR3 length: 16 amino acids. V dropped 6 bases and J dropped 1; count of bases not matched to a gene: 8. CDR3 protein: CASSDPVAGSYNEQFF. For the CDR3, the DNA is TGCGCCAGCAGCGATCCGGTAGCGGGGTCCTACAATGAGCAGTTCTTC.

The V and J genes are TRBV7-2 and TRBJ2-1; TRBD2 agrees at 10 bases. The V gene end was trimmed by 1 base and the J gene end by 8 bases; junction bases not matched to a gene: 8. CDR1 and CDR2 from the germline V gene are SGHTA and FQGNSA. The CDR3 spans 16 residues. CDR3 sequence: CASSLEERGGRDEQFF. As DNA, the CDR3 is TGTGCCAGCAGCTTAGAGGAGCGGGGGGGTCGGGATGAGCAGTTCTTC.

This clone was recorded a few times. The chain recombines TRBV2 with TRBJ1-2; the D gene is possibly TRBD1 (5 bases). Germline CDR1 SNHLY, CDR2 FYNNEI. The CDR3 loop spans 13 amino acids. V was pared by 2 bases and J by 5 bases, with 9 bases between. The CDR3 DNA reads TGTGCCAGCAGTGAATGGGCAGGGTATGGCTACACCTTC. Amino acids: CASSEWAGYGYTF.

The chain has TRBV4-3 and TRBJ1-2; possible D gene TRBD1, 5 bases. The ends were cut back, 0 bases at V and 4 bases at J, with 9 bases in the middle. Germline V CDR1 and CDR2: LGHNA, YSLEER. The CDR3 is 14 amino acids. This CDR3 reads CASSQEDRPYGYTF. The CDR3, as DNA: TGCGCCAGCAGCCAAGAAGACAGACCCTATGGCTACACCTTC.

This clone was found a few times. Germline and junction disagree at one end, which may indicate a read error. The V gene is TRBV4-1, the J gene TRBJ1-5; D unresolved. CDR1 is MGHRA, CDR2 YSYEKL, per germline. CDR3 length: 15 amino acids. In DNA, the CDR3 is TGTGCCAGCAGCCCAAAGAGTTATAGCAATCAGCCCCAGCATTTT. It codes for CASSPKSYSNQPQHF.

V and J are TRBV14 and TRBJ1-1; the D gene is possibly TRBD1 (5 bases). CDR3 length equals 13 residues. V gave up 4 bases and J gave up 4 bases, with 10 bases separating them. The V gene's germline CDR1 is SGHDN and CDR2 FVKESK. The CDR3, as DNA: TGTGCCAGCAGCCTAGGCAGGGTCACTGAAGCTTTCTTT. Protein: CASSLGRVTEAFF. The full variable domain, with the rest looked up from reference TRBV14 and TRBJ1-1, is EAGVTQFPSHSVIEKGQTVTLRCDPISGHDNLYWYRRVMGKEIKFLLHFVKESKQDESGMPNNRFLAERTGGTYSTLKVQPAELEDSGVYFCASSLGRVTEAFFGQGTRLTVV.

The CDR3 DNA follows: TGTGCCAGCAGCTTAACCGGGGTTGGCTACACCTTC. This codes for CASSLTGVGYTF. The chain has TRBV5-8 and TRBJ1-2; D gene ambiguous. V was trimmed by 2 bases and J by 7 bases, leaving 9 bases between them. The CDR3 runs 12 residues. Germline CDR1 is SGHTS and CDR2 is YDEGEE.

This chain joins TRBV2 and TRBJ2-6; weak D call: TRBD2 (5 bases). Trimming pared 8 bases from V and 0 bases from J, leaving 8 bases between. The CDR3 extends over 14 amino acids. Germline values: CDR1 SNHLY, CDR2 FYNNEI. This chain's CDR3 is CASAGSSGANVLTF. The DNA of the CDR3 is TGTGCCAGCGCTGGGAGCTCTGGGGCCAACGTCCTGACTTTC.

The V and J genes are TRBV6-1 and TRBJ2-1; 7 bases fit TRBD2. Germline assignment: CDR1 MNHNS and CDR2 SASEGT. V shed 4 bases and J 9 bases; nucleotides not matched to a gene: 0. This CDR3 is 11 amino acids long. In DNA form, the CDR3 reads TGTGCCAGCAGTGGGGGGGGTGAGCAGTTCTTC. It codes for CASSGGGEQFF.

This chain joins TRBV7-8 and TRBJ2-5, with no clear D. There are 12 residues in the CDR3. The V and J ends lost 5 bases and 5 bases respectively, with 9 bases between them. Germline V gives CDR1 SGHVS, CDR2 FQNEAQ. The DNA of the CDR3 is TGTGCCAGCAGCATTAGTTTGGAGACCCAGTACTTC. This sequence encodes CASSISLETQYF. Full variable domain (remainder filled in from reference TRBV7-8 and TRBJ2-5): GAGVSQSPRYKVAKRGQDVALRCDPISGHVSLFWYQQALGQGPEFLTYFQNEAQLDKSGLPSDRFFAERPEGSVSTLKIQRTQQEDSAVYLCASSISLETQYFGPGTRLLVL.

The chain uses TRBV7-2 and TRBJ1-1, with D perhaps TRBD1 (5 bases). The CDR3 runs to 14 residues. The V end was cut by 0 bases, the J end by 4 bases, with 9 bases between. CDR1 and CDR2 from the germline V gene are SGHTA and FQGNSA. CDR3 amino acids: CASSLAPGSTEAFF. Here the CDR3 DNA reads TGTGCCAGCAGCTTAGCGCCAGGGAGCACTGAAGCTTTCTTT.